The 27 T cell receptor beta chains below all came from one sample that was sequenced in a study of cytomegalovirus exposure and HLA in healthy donors. A multiplex PCR was run with 60 Vbeta primers and 13 Jbeta primers. Clones were read by immunoSEQ multiplex PCR, and TCRdb kept only the in-frame ones, dropping some. The table lists around 150,000 clones, 70% to 80% of them singletons. Sequenced sample: PBMCs. These TCRs come from a woman between 50 and 59 years old in good health and CMV-seronegative.

This clone was recorded a few times. This CDR3 reads CASRGGSLGQYGYTF. In DNA form, the CDR3 reads TGTGCCAGTAGAGGAGGATCCCTTGGACAGTATGGCTACACCTTC. J is TRBJ1-2 and V is TRBV19, with a weak D call TRBD1 (6 bases). This CDR3 has 15 residues. CDR1 and CDR2 from the germline V gene are LNHDA and SQIVND (reference sequence). V was cut by 6 bases and J by 5 bases, with 19 bases left in between.

The chain joins TRBV18 to TRBJ1-2; weak D call: TRBD1 (6 bases). CDR3 length: 17 residues. V lost 0 bases and J lost 0, with 14 bases in between. CDR1 KGHSH and CDR2 LQKENI come from the germline V gene. CDR3 bases: TGTGCCAGCTCACCACCCTCAGGGAGGGACACTAACTATGGCTACACCTTC. This codes for CASSPPSGRDTNYGYTF.

This clone was recorded only once. V is TRBV28 and J is TRBJ2-1, with TRBD2 identical over 7 bases. Germline V gene lookup returns CDR1 MDHEN and CDR2 SYDVKM. V lost 5 bases and J lost 7; bases outside the gene matches: 8. The CDR3 is 14 residues long. This CDR3 is CASSLAGVLNEQFF. CDR3 nucleotides: TGTGCCAGCAGTCTCGCGGGAGTTTTGAATGAGCAGTTCTTC.

The genes are TRBV28 and TRBJ2-1; the match to TRBD2 covers 13 bases. V shed 6 bases, J shed 4 bases, and the junction held 6 bases outside the gene matches. The CDR3 runs 16 residues. The germline V gene encodes CDR1 MDHEN and CDR2 SYDVKM. CDR3 amino acids: CASRDWGLAGYNEQFF. DNA for the CDR3: TGTGCCAGCAGAGACTGGGGACTAGCGGGATACAATGAGCAGTTCTTC.

J is TRBJ2-1 and V is TRBV5-6, with TRBD2 matching 8 bases. Germline CDR1 is SGHDT and CDR2 is YYEEEE. Trimming took 0 bases from V and 8 from J; bases not matched to a gene: 10. The CDR3 runs to 16 residues. CDR3 nucleotide sequence: TGTGCCAGCAGCTTGGCGGGGGGGCTGCATCCCTATGAGCAGTTCTTC. Its translation is CASSLAGGLHPYEQFF.

This sequence joins TRBV28 and TRBJ2-7, with 9 positions matching TRBD1. The V and J ends lost 3 bases and 3 bases, in that order; junction bases with no gene match: 6. From germline, CDR1 is MDHEN and CDR2 SYDVKM. The CDR3 loop spans 15 amino acids. The CDR3 bases are TGTGCCAGCAGTTTCGTCGGGACAGGGAACTACGAGCAGTACTTC. Amino acids: CASSFVGTGNYEQYF.

This chain connects TRBV10-3 to TRBJ1-5, with TRBD1 as a possible D gene (5 bases). The germline CDR1 and CDR2 sequences are ENHRY and SYGVKD. This CDR3 has 12 residues. V gave up 7 bases and J gave up 4 bases, with 8 bases separating them. CDR3 DNA: TGTGCCATCAAGGGGATAAATCAGCCCCAGCATTTT. Translated, it gives CAIKGINQPQHF.

CDR3 coding DNA: TGTGCCAGCAGCGTAGGGGATCTCCCAGGAGGAGCTTTCTTT. Translating gives CASSVGDLPGGAFF. This chain joins TRBV9 and TRBJ1-1; D gene uncertain. Germline V gene data show CDR1 as SGDLS and CDR2 as YYNGEE. Trimming left V 0 bases short and J 10 bases short, with 16 bases between. There are 14 residues in the CDR3. The full variable domain, with the rest looked up from reference TRBV9 and TRBJ1-1, is DSGVTQTPKHLITATGQRVTLRCSPRSGDLSVYWYQQSLDQGLQFLIQYYNGEERAKGNILERFSAQQFPDLHSELNLSSLELGDSALYFCASSVGDLPGGAFFGQGTRLTVV.

The count of this clone is one. The chain combines TRBV18 with TRBJ2-5, with 10 nucleotides matching TRBD1. The CDR3 has 15 amino acids. V trimming: 2 bases; J trimming: 4 bases; junction bases outside the gene matches: 4. The germline gives CDR1 KGHSH, CDR2 LQKENI. CDR3 nucleotide sequence: TGTGCCAGCTCACCAAACGACAGGGGGCGAGAGACCCAGTACTTC. Translation: CASSPNDRGRETQYF. The variable domain in full, completed from reference TRBV18 and TRBJ2-5, reads NAGVMQNPRHLVRRRGQEARLRCSPMKGHSHVYWYRQLPEEGLKFMVYLQKENIIDESGMPKERFSAEFPKEGPSILRIQQVVRGDSAAYFCASSPNDRGRETQYFGPGTRLLVL.

This rearrangement joins TRBV7-8 to TRBJ1-1, with 7 bases lining up with TRBD1. CDR1 and CDR2 from the germline V gene are SGHVS and FQNEAQ. CDR3 size: 19 residues. V was clipped by 0 bases and J by 3 bases; unmatched bases: 16. The CDR3 DNA sequence: TGTGCCAGCAGCTTAGCCCCATACAATACAGGGGCTCGGGACACTGAAGCTTTCTTT. Its translation: CASSLAPYNTGARDTEAFF.

This clone was counted only a few times. This chain joins TRBV19 and TRBJ1-5, with D unclear. Germline CDR1 reads LNHDA; CDR2 reads SQIVND (reference sequence). The CDR3 has 15 residues. Trimming stripped 2 bases from V and 4 bases from J, with 12 bases between. Here the CDR3 reads CASSISAGTNQPQHF. The CDR3 DNA reads TGTGCCAGTAGTATATCGGCAGGCACTAATCAGCCCCAGCATTTT.

The chain recombines TRBV7-8 with TRBJ2-1; 7 bases agree with TRBD2. Per the germline V gene, CDR1 is SGHVS and CDR2 is FQNEAQ. The CDR3 runs 13 residues. J was trimmed by 3 bases and V by 9 bases; bases with no gene match: 5. CDR3 in amino acids: CASTRGIYNEQFF. Written as DNA, the CDR3 is TGTGCCAGTACGCGGGGGATCTACAATGAGCAGTTCTTC.

The chain couples TRBV2 to TRBJ1-6; 11 nucleotides line up with TRBD1. J gave up 10 bases and V 2 bases, and 7 bases lay outside the gene matches. The CDR3 runs to 16 residues. Germline CDR1 is SNHLY and CDR2 is FYNNEI. CDR3 sequence: CASSESSGTGGSPLHF. The CDR3 DNA reads TGTGCCAGCAGTGAAAGTTCTGGGACAGGGGGATCACCCCTCCACTTT.

This clone was found once. V and J are TRBV19 and TRBJ1-2; TRBD1 matches 8 bases. Trimming cost V 6 bases and J 4 bases; bases outside gene matches: 4. There are 13 residues in the CDR3. The germline V gene encodes CDR1 LNHDA and CDR2 SQIVND (reference sequence). The CDR3 reads CASSPDRGYGYTF. The DNA of the CDR3 is TGTGCCAGTAGCCCAGACAGGGGCTATGGCTACACCTTC. Looking up the rest from reference TRBV19 and TRBJ1-2 gives the full variable domain: DGGITQSPKYLFRKEGQNVTLSCEQNLNHDAMYWYRQDPGQGLRLIYYSQIVNDFQKGDIAEGYSVSREKKESFPLTVTSAQKNPTAFYLCASSPDRGYGYTFGSGTRLTVV.

This clone was seen just once. The rearrangement links TRBV5-4 to TRBJ1-4; D is uncertain. Germline CDR1 and CDR2: SGHNT and YYREEE (reference sequence). The CDR3 loop spans 18 amino acids. V lost 3 bases and J lost 0, with 18 bases in between. CDR3 in DNA: TGTGCCAGCAGCTCCCGCAGCGGGCTAACCCCAACTAATGAAAAACTGTTTTTT. Protein product: CASSSRSGLTPTNEKLFF.

The rearrangement links TRBV7-9 to TRBJ1-2; 11 positions agree with TRBD1. In germline, CDR1 is SEHNR, CDR2 FQNEAQ (reference sequence). The CDR3 is 13 residues long. V trimming: 4 bases; J trimming: 8 bases; junction bases outside the gene matches: 3. The CDR3 DNA reads TGTGCCAGCAGCTGGGGACAGGGGGACGGCTACACCTTC. Translating it yields CASSWGQGDGYTF.

J is TRBJ1-1 and V is TRBV5-5; TRBD1 might be the D (5 bases). CDR3 length: 15 amino acids. V was pared by 6 bases and J by 3 bases, with 18 bases between. The V gene's germline CDR1 is SGHKS and CDR2 YYEKEE (reference sequence). This CDR3 reads CASTVWGRAYTEAFF. CDR3 bases: TGTGCCAGCACAGTTTGGGGGAGGGCCTACACTGAAGCTTTCTTT.

The rearrangement links TRBV27 to TRBJ1-2; TRBD1 agrees at 8 bases. Trimming took 5 bases from V and 8 from J; bases not matched to a gene: 13. The CDR3 is 15 residues long. In germline, CDR1 is MNHEY, CDR2 SMNVEV (reference sequence). CDR3 in amino acids: CASSTYNRGSWGYTF. The CDR3 DNA follows: TGTGCCAGCAGTACGTACAACAGGGGGTCCTGGGGCTACACCTTC.

The chain joins TRBV6-4 to TRBJ2-1; 7 bases are a match to TRBD1. From germline, CDR1 is MRHNA and CDR2 SNTAGT. The CDR3 loop spans 16 amino acids. The J segment lost 2 bases and the V segment lost 0 bases, leaving 4 bases of the junction unmatched. The CDR3 here is CASSDSSRGPYNEQFF. Here the CDR3 DNA reads TGTGCCAGCAGTGACTCATCAAGGGGGCCCTACAATGAGCAGTTCTTC.

The J gene is TRBJ2-3, the V gene TRBV7-2, with 8 bases identical to TRBD2. Germline loops: CDR1 SGHTA, CDR2 FQGNSA. This CDR3 spans 17 amino acids. The V and J ends lost 3 bases and 4 bases, in that order; junction bases with no gene match: 12. The CDR3 DNA follows: TGTGCCAGCAGCTTGACTATAAGCGGGAGCATTGCAGATACGCAGTATTTT. It translates to CASSLTISGSIADTQYF.

The V and J genes are TRBV5-1 and TRBJ1-1; D gene unclear. Trimming pared 1 base from V and 1 base from J, leaving 11 bases between. Germline loops: CDR1 SGHRS, CDR2 YFSETQ. CDR3 length: 15 residues. CDR3 sequence: CASSLLPTGNTEAFF. The CDR3 bases are TGCGCCAGCAGCTTGTTACCCACGGGGAACACTGAAGCTTTCTTT. Together with reference TRBV5-1 and TRBJ1-1, the CDR3 gives the full variable domain: KAGVTQTPRYLIKTRGQQVTLSCSPISGHRSVSWYQQTPGQGLQFLFEYFSETQRNKGNFPGRFSGRQFSNSRSEMNVSTLELGDSALYLCASSLLPTGNTEAFFGQGTRLTVV.

Comments on this clone: One end of the junction fails to match germline, which may point to a read error. The genes are TRBV7-9 and TRBJ2-5; 7 positions agree with TRBD2. The CDR3 totals 16 residues. Germline CDR1 and CDR2: SEHNR and FQNEAQ (reference sequence). CDR3 sequence: CSSSLMVGGPSETQYF. The CDR3 DNA is TGTTCCAGCAGCTTAATGGTGGGAGGGCCTTCGGAGACCCAGTACTTC.

V usage is TRBV7-6 and J usage is TRBJ2-3; D remains unclear. Germline assignment: CDR1 SGHVS and CDR2 FNYEAQ. The length of the CDR3 is 12 residues. Trimming stripped 5 bases from V and 5 bases from J, with 8 bases between. CDR3 nucleotide sequence: TGTGCCAGCAGCCAGGTTCGAGATACGCAGTATTTT. This gives the protein CASSQVRDTQYF.

This rearrangement joins TRBV28 to TRBJ2-1; 14 bases are a match to TRBD2. This CDR3 region has 18 residues. From germline, CDR1 is MDHEN and CDR2 SYDVKM. With V trimmed by 6 bases and J by 0 bases, 7 bases remained unmatched. CDR3 in DNA: TGTGCCAGCAGCCACGGACTAGCGGGAGGTCGCTCCTACAATGAGCAGTTCTTC. Residues: CASSHGLAGGRSYNEQFF. Full variable domain (missing parts from reference TRBV28 and TRBJ2-1): DVKVTQSSRYLVKRTGEKVFLECVQDMDHENMFWYRQDPGLGLRLIYFSYDVKMKEKGDIPEGYSVSREKKERFSLILESASTNQTSMYLCASSHGLAGGRSYNEQFFGPGTRLTVL.

The chain is built from TRBV7-9 and TRBJ1-1, with unresolved D. V shed 8 bases and J shed 0 bases, with 7 bases lying between them. The germline V gene encodes CDR1 SEHNR and CDR2 FQNEAQ (reference sequence). This CDR3 has 12 residues. The CDR3 bases are TGTGCCAGCGCAGGTATGAACACTGAAGCTTTCTTT. The encoded protein is CASAGMNTEAFF.

The chain recombines TRBV11-2 with TRBJ2-7, with TRBD1 matching 9 bases. The CDR3 spans 12 residues. The trim removed 6 bases at V and 5 bases at J, leaving 2 bases unmatched. Per the germline V gene, CDR1 is SGHAT and CDR2 is FQNNGV. CDR3: CASRGQGHEQYF. For the CDR3, the DNA is TGTGCCAGCAGGGGACAGGGCCACGAGCAGTACTTC. Combining the CDR3 with reference TRBV11-2 and TRBJ2-7 gives the whole variable domain EAGVAQSPRYKIIEKRQSVAFWCNPISGHATLYWYQQILGQGPKLLIQFQNNGVVDDSQLPKDRFSAERLKGVDSTLKIQPAKLEDSAVYLCASRGQGHEQYFGPGTRLTVT.

The chain uses TRBV5-1 and TRBJ1-1; D is ambiguous. The CDR3 is made up of 13 amino acids. Germline CDR1 SGHRS, CDR2 YFSETQ. V shed 3 bases and J shed 2 bases, with 8 bases lying between them. The CDR3 coding sequence is TGCGCCAGCAGCTCCTTAACAAACACTGAAGCTTTCTTT. It yields the protein CASSSLTNTEAFF.